The clone carrying this T cell receptor (beta chain) was seen ten or more times. Whole blood was used without fractionation, so all unsorted peripheral T cells were included. This sample is drawn from a study of HIV-infected patients and healthy controls. Around 530 ng RNA was reverse transcribed with alpha and beta constant-region primers. Each of the alpha and beta chains got its own library through chain-specific third strand synthesis with indices. A single record per CDR3 protein comes from TCRdb applying MiXCR to the 5' RACE reads. The repertoire holds about 18,000 distinct CDR3 sequences, with 8.5% to 9.5% as singletons. Sequencing was carried out using blood. The receptor comes from an adult in good health.

The CDR3 coding sequence is TGCAGTGCTAGAGATACAGCCAACAATCAGCCCCAGCATTTT. It encodes CSARDTANNQPQHF. The chain employs TRBV20-1 and TRBJ1-5; no definite D call. V shed 0 bases and J shed 3 bases, with 9 bases lying between them. Germline CDR1 is DFQATT and CDR2 is SNEGSKA (reference sequence). The CDR3 extends over 14 amino acids.